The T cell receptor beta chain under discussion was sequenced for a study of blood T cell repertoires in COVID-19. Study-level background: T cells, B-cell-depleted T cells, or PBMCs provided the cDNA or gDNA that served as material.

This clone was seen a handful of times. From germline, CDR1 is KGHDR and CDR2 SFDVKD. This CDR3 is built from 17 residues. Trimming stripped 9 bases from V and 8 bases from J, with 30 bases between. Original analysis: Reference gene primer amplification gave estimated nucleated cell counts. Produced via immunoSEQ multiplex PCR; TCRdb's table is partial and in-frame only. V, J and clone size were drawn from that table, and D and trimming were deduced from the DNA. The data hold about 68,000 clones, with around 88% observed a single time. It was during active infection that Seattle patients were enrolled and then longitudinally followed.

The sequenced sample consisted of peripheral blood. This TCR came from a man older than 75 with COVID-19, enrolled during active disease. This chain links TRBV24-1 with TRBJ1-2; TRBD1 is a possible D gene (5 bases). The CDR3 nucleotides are TGTGCCACCGAGAACCCCGAGGGAGGGGTGGGCTCGCCCGGCTACACCTTC. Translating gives CATENPEGGVGSPGYTF.